These 25 T cell receptor beta chains were all obtained from the same sample, sequenced in a study of radiotherapy plus CTLA-4 blockade in lung cancer. The protocol was immunoSEQ multiplex PCR, while the TCRdb copy is restricted to in-frame clones and leaves out a portion. The repertoire holds roughly 92,000 clones, 86% seen once, with approximately 2% in the top ten. Sequencing used peripheral blood, obtained from a patient treated with radiotherapy plus ipilimumab. These receptors were obtained from a human donor with non-small cell lung cancer who had a partial response to radiotherapy plus ipilimumab.

This clone was found once. V is TRBV5-1 and J is TRBJ2-7; 7 bases match TRBD1. The CDR3 covers 14 residues. Germline V CDR1 and CDR2: SGHRS, YFSETQ. Germline trimming cut 4 bases from V and 6 bases from J; bases unmatched to any gene: 10. CDR3 amino acids: CASSPPRQGREQYF. The CDR3 coding sequence is TGCGCCAGCAGCCCCCCGAGACAGGGCCGCGAGCAGTACTTC.

A few counts support this clone. The same CDR3 also results from other DNA sequences found in this sample. The chain is built from TRBV30 and TRBJ1-3; the match to TRBD1 covers 11 bases. CDR3 length equals 13 residues. Germline CDR1 is GTSNPN and CDR2 is SVGIG (reference sequence). J lost 4 bases, V lost 7 bases, and 3 bases had no gene match. The DNA for the CDR3 is TGTGCCTCCGGGACAGGGGGGGGAAACACCATATATTTT. Translating it yields CASGTGGGNTIYF.

The V and J genes are TRBV15 and TRBJ2-7, with D unclear. Germline values: CDR1 LNHNV, CDR2 YYDKDF (reference sequence). The V and J ends lost 7 bases and 4 bases respectively, with 17 bases between them. The CDR3 contains 14 residues. CDR3 in DNA: TGTGCCACCACCTCGGAGCGAGGAAGTTACGAGCAGTACTTC. It codes for CATTSERGSYEQYF.

The V gene is TRBV19, the J gene TRBJ2-1; 10 bases agree with TRBD2. CDR3 length: 15 residues. Germline CDR1 LNHDA, CDR2 SQIVND (reference sequence). CDR3 DNA sequence: TGTGCGGGGAGAGCGGGAGGGCCTTCCTACAATGAGCAGTTCTTC. Amino acids: CAGRAGGPSYNEQFF. The complete variable domain, with remaining parts taken from reference TRBV19 and TRBJ2-1, reads DGGITQSPKYLFRKEGQNVTLSCEQNLNHDAMYWYRQDPGQGLRLIYYSQIVNDFQKGDIAEGYSVSREKKESFPLTVTSAQKNPTAFYLCAGRAGGPSYNEQFFGPGTRLTVL.

The V call is TRBV5-6, the J call TRBJ2-2; TRBD1 agrees at 8 bases. Germline V gene lookup returns CDR1 SGHDT and CDR2 YYEEEE. V shed 3 bases and J 1 base; nucleotides not matched to a gene: 5. The CDR3 consists of 16 residues. The CDR3 region has the DNA TGTGCCAGCAGCTCCTACGGGACAGGGAACACCGGGGAGCTGTTTTTT. Its protein is CASSSYGTGNTGELFF.

J is TRBJ2-2 and V is TRBV2; the D is unclear. This CDR3 has 12 amino acids. V was pared by 4 bases and J by 6 bases, with 6 bases between. Germline values: CDR1 SNHLY, CDR2 FYNNEI. In nucleotides, the CDR3 is TGTGCCAGCAGTGCAGGCCCCGGGGAGCTGTTTTTT. Protein product: CASSAGPGELFF.

This chain connects TRBV27 to TRBJ2-7; no reliable D call. Germline CDR1 MNHEY, CDR2 SMNVEV (reference sequence). V lost 5 bases and J 3 bases, leaving 5 bases between the germline ends. The CDR3 consists of 11 residues. In DNA form, the CDR3 reads TGTGCCAGCAGTCCCTACTACGAGCAGTACGTC. It encodes CASSPYYEQYV.

This clone was picked up a small number of times. J is TRBJ1-3 and V is TRBV18; D unclear. This CDR3 comprises 14 residues. Trimming took 3 bases from V and 2 from J, leaving 8 bases between them. Germline V lookup: CDR1 KGHSH, CDR2 LQKENI. The CDR3 nucleotides read TGTGCCAGCTCACCGTTACGCGCTGGAAACACCATATATTTT. Translation gives CASSPLRAGNTIYF.

V is TRBV9 and J is TRBJ1-1; the D is unclear. This CDR3 contains 13 residues. Between the trimmed V and J ends, which lost 4 bases and 3 bases, there was a span of 10 bases. The germline V gene has CDR1 SGDLS and CDR2 YYNGEE. CDR3 loop: CASSLVRDTEAFF. CDR3 nucleotides: TGTGCCAGCAGCCTCGTGAGGGACACTGAAGCTTTCTTT. Variable domain in full (rest from reference TRBV9 and TRBJ1-1): DSGVTQTPKHLITATGQRVTLRCSPRSGDLSVYWYQQSLDQGLQFLIQYYNGEERAKGNILERFSAQQFPDLHSELNLSSLELGDSALYFCASSLVRDTEAFFGQGTRLTVV.

The chain combines TRBV7-2 with TRBJ2-2; 13 nucleotides agree with TRBD2. The V gene end was trimmed by 4 bases and the J gene end by 4 bases; junction bases not matched to a gene: 6. Germline assignment: CDR1 SGHTA and CDR2 FQGNSA. This CDR3 has 17 residues. The CDR3 DNA is TGTGCCAGCAGCTCTCCGGGACTAGCGGGAATCACCGGGGAGCTGTTTTTT. Translated, it gives CASSSPGLAGITGELFF. The complete variable domain, with remaining parts taken from reference TRBV7-2 and TRBJ2-2, reads GAGVSQSPSNKVTEKGKDVELRCDPISGHTALYWYRQSLGQGLEFLIYFQGNSAPDKSGLPSDRFSAERTGGSVSTLTIQRTQQEDSAVYLCASSSPGLAGITGELFFGEGSRLTVL.

This clone occurred once. The CDR3 nucleotides are TGTGCCAGCAGTTACGGGGCAGCGGGAGGGCTGCTAGGCAATGAGCAGTTCTTC. As protein: CASSYGAAGGLLGNEQFF. This chain uses TRBV27 with TRBJ2-1; TRBD2 aligns across 10 bases. V was pared by 4 bases and J by 6 bases, with 15 bases of the junction left unmatched. The CDR3 is 18 residues long. Germline loops: CDR1 MNHEY, CDR2 SMNVEV (reference sequence).

The chain links TRBV29-1 to TRBJ2-1; 10 positions agree with TRBD2. The germline V gene has CDR1 SQVTM and CDR2 ANQGSEA. The CDR3 runs to 14 residues. The V segment lost 7 bases and the J segment 6 bases; nucleotides outside the gene matches: 9. The CDR3 loop reads CSAGPGLASNEQFF. In DNA, the CDR3 is TGCAGCGCGGGACCGGGACTAGCGAGCAATGAGCAGTTCTTC.

J is TRBJ2-1 and V is TRBV7-8; 9 bases are a match to TRBD2. The CDR3 spans 17 residues. Germline lookup yields CDR1 SGHVS and CDR2 FQNEAQ. Losses at the gene ends were 0 bases for V and 2 bases for J; bases not matched to a gene: 5. Here the CDR3 reads CASSLARIAGAYNEQFF. The CDR3 nucleotides are TGTGCCAGCAGCTTAGCGAGAATAGCGGGAGCCTACAATGAGCAGTTCTTC.

The rearrangement links TRBV1 to TRBJ1-6; TRBD1 is the table's D call, not checked against the DNA. TRBV1 is a pseudogene. The CDR3 runs to 14 residues. The CDR3 nucleotides read TGCACCAGCAGCCAGGACAGGGAAAATTCACCCCTCCACTTT. This sequence encodes CTSSQDRENSPLHF.

This clone has more than one count but fewer than ten. The genes are TRBV28 and TRBJ2-7; possible D gene TRBD1, 5 bases. This CDR3 is 13 amino acids long. Germline V gene lookup returns CDR1 MDHEN and CDR2 SYDVKM. Deletions cut 7 bases from V and 6 bases from J, with 16 bases between. The CDR3 DNA reads as TGTGCCAGCACCTATGGGGCAGAAGGCGAGCAGTACTTC. Its translation: CASTYGAEGEQYF.

The chain recombines TRBV7-2 with TRBJ2-1, with TRBD2 matching over 10 bases. The V gene's germline CDR1 is SGHTA and CDR2 FQGNSA. V was pared by 4 bases and J by 12 bases, with 15 bases of the junction left unmatched. The CDR3 sequence is 16 residues long. In DNA, the CDR3 is TGTGCCAGCAGCTCCCCTAGCGGGAGAGCTAGATGGGGGCAGTTCTTC. It codes for CASSSPSGRARWGQFF.

This chain links TRBV6-6 with TRBJ2-7; TRBD2 aligns across 10 bases. CDR1 and CDR2 from the germline V gene are MNHNY and SVGAGI (reference sequence). V lost 7 bases and J lost 1; bases outside the gene matches: 7. This CDR3 is built from 15 residues. The CDR3 here is CASKYRTSGSYEQYV. The CDR3 DNA reads as TGTGCCAGCAAGTACCGGACTAGCGGATCCTACGAGCAGTACGTC.

This clone was seen only once. V and J are TRBV7-8 and TRBJ2-3; D is possibly TRBD2 (7 bases). CDR3 length: 17 amino acids. Trimming cost V 5 bases and J 6 bases, with 24 bases left between them. CDR1 SGHVS and CDR2 FQNEAQ come from the germline V gene. Written as DNA, the CDR3 is TGTGCCAGCAGCACCATCCTCGGGGGCGGGAGAAGGGATACGCAGTATTTT. Translating gives CASSTILGGGRRDTQYF.

There are a few counts of this clone. CDR3 sequence: CATSRVTGTGANEQFF. Here the CDR3 DNA reads TGTGCCACCAGCAGAGTTACCGGGACAGGGGCCAATGAGCAGTTCTTC. This chain uses TRBV15 with TRBJ2-1, with 10 bases that match TRBD1. Germline assignment: CDR1 LNHNV and CDR2 YYDKDF (reference sequence). The CDR3 length is 16 residues. V shed 1 base and J 6 bases; nucleotides not matched to a gene: 6.

A single count supports this clone. The chain links TRBV28 to TRBJ1-5; 9 bases are shared with TRBD1. This CDR3 comprises 15 residues. Germline CDR1 and CDR2: MDHEN and SYDVKM. The V gene end was trimmed by 3 bases and the J gene end by 6 bases; junction bases not matched to a gene: 6. Written as DNA, the CDR3 is TGTGCCAGCAGTTTTCGACAGGGGGGGGGTCAGCCCCAGCATTTT. Its translation is CASSFRQGGGQPQHF.

The V and J genes are TRBV11-2 and TRBJ1-1; D is perhaps TRBD1 (6 bases). V lost 2 bases and J 4 bases, leaving 14 bases between the germline ends. This CDR3 region has 15 residues. Germline V gives CDR1 SGHAT, CDR2 FQNNGV. The CDR3 bases are TGTGCCAGCAGCTTATTCCCCGACAGGTCCACTGAAGCTTTCTTT. Translating gives CASSLFPDRSTEAFF. The full variable domain, in which reference TRBV11-2 and TRBJ1-1 provide the parts outside the CDR3, is EAGVAQSPRYKIIEKRQSVAFWCNPISGHATLYWYQQILGQGPKLLIQFQNNGVVDDSQLPKDRFSAERLKGVDSTLKIQPAKLEDSAVYLCASSLFPDRSTEAFFGQGTRLTVV.

This clone has more than one count but fewer than ten. The J gene is TRBJ1-2, the V gene TRBV14, with 8 bases identical to TRBD1. The CDR3 consists of 15 residues. V trimming: 4 bases; J trimming: 4 bases; junction bases outside the gene matches: 8. From germline, CDR1 is SGHDN and CDR2 FVKESK. The CDR3 reads CASSPGQGFAYGYTF. DNA for the CDR3: TGTGCCAGCAGCCCAGGACAGGGTTTCGCCTATGGCTACACCTTC.

The gene calls are TRBV30 and TRBJ2-7; 7 nucleotides align to TRBD1. In germline, CDR1 is GTSNPN, CDR2 SVGIG (reference sequence). This CDR3 contains 16 residues. V shed 2 bases, J shed 2 bases, and the junction held 12 bases outside the gene matches. The CDR3 DNA sequence: TGTGCCTGGAGTTTGACAGGGAAAGGACTTACCTACGAGCAGTACTTC. Its protein is CAWSLTGKGLTYEQYF.

V and J are TRBV5-1 and TRBJ2-5; D possibly corresponds to TRBD2 (5 bases). CDR1 is SGHRS, CDR2 YFSETQ, per germline. The CDR3 spans 15 residues. Trimming removed 0 bases from V and 5 bases from J, with 14 bases in between. The CDR3 protein is CASSLVDGKRETQYF. CDR3 DNA: TGCGCCAGCAGCTTGGTCGACGGGAAAAGGGAGACCCAGTACTTC.

The CDR3 reads CASSLGTGDGQPQHF. DNA of the CDR3: TGTGCCAGCAGCCTGGGGACAGGGGATGGCCAGCCCCAGCATTTT. The chain links TRBV7-8 to TRBJ1-5, with TRBD1 identical over 10 bases. The V gene's germline CDR1 is SGHVS and CDR2 FQNEAQ. The V gene end was trimmed by 5 bases and the J gene end by 7 bases; junction bases not matched to a gene: 8. The CDR3 consists of 15 residues.